This is a list of T cell receptor beta chains from one sample in a study of shared clonotypes between healthy human individuals. Some clones are missing from TCRdb's copy, which holds only in-frame ones; the method was immunoSEQ multiplex PCR. The sample carries hundreds of thousands of clones, almost 95% recorded once. The specimen sequenced was naive CD8+ T cells sorted from blood. The receptors stem from a young man in good health. The conserved cysteine and the conserved F or W are not part of the CDR3 here. Some rows mark clone size as missing; the rest say once, few, many or name a class of expanded clone.

TRBJ2-7 TRBV9 NA ASSGRLDYEQY
TRBJ2-7 TRBV6-1 NA ASRQTGTVTYEQY
TRBJ1-1 TRBV2 NA ASAIHPGQGDTEAF
TRBJ2-3 TRBV11-2 NA ASSPEVGDTQY
TRBJ2-1 TRBV6-5 NA ASSYGQEQF
TRBJ2-1 TRBV4-3 NA ASSQHRDRGYLEQF
TRBJ2-1 TRBV7-9 NA ASSSPSGGTRV
TRBJ2-6 TRBV27 NA ASSLIYRGTPGANVLT
TRBJ2-1 TRBV5-6 NA ASSLLGLAPNEQF
TRBJ2-5 TRBV15 once ATSKPPALETQY
TRBJ2-7 TRBV28 NA ASSRGNEQY
TRBJ2-3 TRBV7-8 once ASSLARVKREGGDTQY
TRBJ2-5 TRBV19 NA ASSHDQETQY
TRBJ2-5 TRBV11-2 NA ASSVLGGEETQY
TRBJ2-3 TRBV5-1 once ASSDGTDPGTDTQY
TRBJ1-2 TRBV9 NA ASSVGGQENYGYT
TRBJ1-1 TRBV5-1 NA ASSYGQNTEAF